These 8 T cell receptor beta chains were sequenced from one sample in a study of shared clonotypes between healthy human individuals. The method was immunoSEQ multiplex PCR; TCRdb's version includes in-frame clones alone and lacks a portion of them. Found here are approximately 530,000 clones, 90% to 97% of them singletons; the top ten hold less than 0.06%. Sequencing input: naive CD4+ T cells sorted from blood. Subset meaning: CD45RA+ positively selected. Receptors originate from a woman aged 25 to 39 in good health.

Regarding this clone: Other DNA sequences of this sample code for an identical CDR3. CDR3 DNA: TGCAGTGCTAGAGCAGATACGCAGTATTTT. It encodes CSARADTQYF. The chain combines TRBV20-1 with TRBJ2-3; D uncertain. V was clipped by 1 base and J by 4 bases, with 0 bases between them. CDR1 DFQATT and CDR2 SNEGSKA come from the germline V gene (reference sequence). CDR3 size: 10 residues.

The rearrangement uses TRBV19 and TRBJ2-7, with D perhaps TRBD1 (6 bases). Germline values: CDR1 LNHDA, CDR2 SQIVND (reference sequence). CDR3 size: 15 residues. The ends were cut back, 4 bases at V and 0 bases at J, with 13 bases in the middle. The CDR3 spells CASSTPGESSYEQYF. Written as DNA, the CDR3 is TGTGCCAGTAGTACCCCAGGGGAATCCTCCTACGAGCAGTACTTC.

This rearrangement joins TRBV9 to TRBJ2-1; 9 nucleotides line up with TRBD1. The CDR3 has 17 amino acids. With 0 bases clipped from V and 0 bases from J, the junction kept 4 bases outside the gene matches. Germline CDR1 reads SGDLS; CDR2 reads YYNGEE. As DNA, the CDR3 is TGTGCCAGCAGCGTAGTTAAGACAGGGGGCTCCTACAATGAGCAGTTCTTC. Its translation is CASSVVKTGGSYNEQFF.

The chain recombines TRBV4-1 with TRBJ2-7; weak D call: TRBD1 (6 bases). From germline, CDR1 is MGHRA and CDR2 YSYEKL. The CDR3 consists of 16 residues. Trimming took 0 bases from V and 2 from J, leaving 14 bases between them. DNA for the CDR3: TGCGCCAGCAGCCAAGATGGGGCAGGGGCTGCCTACGAGCAGTACTTC. This encodes CASSQDGAGAAYEQYF.

The chain uses TRBV7-2 and TRBJ1-5, with TRBD1 identical over 8 bases. The V segment lost 5 bases and the J segment 1 base; nucleotides outside the gene matches: 7. This CDR3 region has 16 residues. Germline V gene data show CDR1 as SGHTA and CDR2 as FQGNSA. The CDR3: CASSAADRESNQPQHF. Here the CDR3 DNA reads TGTGCCAGCAGCGCTGCGGACAGGGAGAGCAATCAGCCCCAGCATTTT. The full variable domain, with the rest looked up from reference TRBV7-2 and TRBJ1-5, is GAGVSQSPSNKVTEKGKDVELRCDPISGHTALYWYRQSLGQGLEFLIYFQGNSAPDKSGLPSDRFSAERTGGSVSTLTIQRTQQEDSAVYLCASSAADRESNQPQHFGDGTRLSIL.

The V and J genes are TRBV19 and TRBJ2-7; 11 nucleotides line up with TRBD1. V trimming: 3 bases; J trimming: 3 bases; junction bases outside the gene matches: 4. In germline, CDR1 is LNHDA, CDR2 SQIVND (reference sequence). The CDR3 has 15 residues. CDR3 coding DNA: TGTGCCAGTAGTATGGAGGGACAGGGGGGCTACGAGCAGTACTTC. Its translation: CASSMEGQGGYEQYF.

A word on this clone: Germline is not matched at one junction end, which may reflect a read error. The rearrangement uses TRBV7-2 and TRBJ2-1, with 10 bases matching TRBD2. The CDR3 covers 15 residues. Germline V gene lookup returns CDR1 SGHTA and CDR2 FQGNSA. This chain's CDR3 is CASRLGISGRNEQFF. CDR3 DNA sequence: TGTGCCAGCAGATTAGGTATTAGCGGGAGGAATGAGCAGTTCTTC.

The chain has TRBV6-1 and TRBJ2-1, with 7 positions matching TRBD2. J gave up 6 bases and V 1 base, and 9 bases lay outside the gene matches. The CDR3 consists of 16 residues. Germline values: CDR1 MNHNS, CDR2 SASEGT. This CDR3 reads CASSEVGGSRSNEQFF. The CDR3 DNA follows: TGTGCCAGCAGTGAAGTTGGCGGGAGTCGTAGCAATGAGCAGTTCTTC.